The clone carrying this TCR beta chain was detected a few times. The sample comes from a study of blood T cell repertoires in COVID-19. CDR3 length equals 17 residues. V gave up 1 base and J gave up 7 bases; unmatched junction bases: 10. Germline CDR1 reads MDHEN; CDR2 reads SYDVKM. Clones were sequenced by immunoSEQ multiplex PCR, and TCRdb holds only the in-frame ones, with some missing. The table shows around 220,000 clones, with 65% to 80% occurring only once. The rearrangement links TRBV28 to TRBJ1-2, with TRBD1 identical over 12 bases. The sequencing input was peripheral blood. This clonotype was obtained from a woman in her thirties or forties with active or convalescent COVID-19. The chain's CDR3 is CASSLSPRGQGAGGYTF. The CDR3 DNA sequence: TGTGCCAGCAGTTTATCCCCTCGGGGACAGGGGGCGGGTGGCTACACCTTC.